This T cell receptor (beta chain) was recorded in a study of Ad26.COV2.S vaccination and SARS-CoV-2 variants. Regarding the study as a whole: Participants in the vaccine arm had higher spike-specific TCR breadth; placebo recipients had lower.

Libraries were prepared by immunoSEQ multiplex PCR; TCRdb keeps only in-frame clonotypes and omits some of them. The table shows some 350,000 clones, with more than 75% occurring only once. V lost 4 bases and J lost 7, with 17 bases in between. The CDR3 consists of 16 residues. Germline V gives CDR1 SGHTA, CDR2 FQGNSA. Concerning this clone: Its cognate antigen is unknown.

As for treatment: roughly 19 received Ad26.COV2.S at low or high dose, single or two shots; roughly five received placebo; per-sample allocation not given. The study sampled participants on day 63 after the first vaccine or placebo injection. This clonotype was obtained from a person aged 18-65 years who received the Ad26.COV2.S COVID-19 vaccine or a placebo. The material was peripheral blood, obtained in a trial of Ad26.COV2.S vaccine versus placebo. The V call is TRBV7-2, the J call TRBJ1-6, with D maybe TRBD1 (6 bases). The CDR3, as DNA: TGTGCCAGCAGCTCAGCGGGGCCAGGGGTGAATTCACCCCTCCACTTT. Protein: CASSSAGPGVNSPLHF.